These 17 T cell receptor beta chains share one sample of origin, sequenced in a study of Graves' ophthalmopathy and Graves' hyperthyroidism (dated by TCRdb to about 2018). Data came from an Illumina HiSeq 2000. For repertoire sequencing, TCR beta CDR3 regions were amplified from RNA transcripts. The first round was an RT-PCR using HTBI primers with the Qiagen OneStep RT-PCR kit, and this first round was followed by a second-round multiplex PCR, then size selection and purification. TCRdb reworked the public reads: Q25 trimming with fastp, MiXCR clone assembly, productive beta chains retained. A single entry per CDR3 protein holds the most common genes and DNA from its merged rows. Here the sample has 360,000 or so distinct CDR3 sequences; 18% occur a single time. The ten largest clones represent about 1.4% of the sample. The specimen was peripheral blood. These receptors originate from a woman aged 18 to 35 with Graves' ophthalmopathy. Donor details come from another sample of the same person, matched by shared clones.

This clonotype was counted ten times or more. This chain uses TRBV10-3 with TRBJ2-7; no clear D. Trimming cost V 2 bases and J 6 bases, with 5 bases left between them. Germline-derived CDR1 and CDR2 are ENHRY and SYGVKD. The CDR3 consists of 11 residues. The CDR3 bases are TGTGCCATCAGTGAGGCATTCGAGCAGTACTTC. Translation: CAISEAFEQYF.

This clonotype has a single count. V and J are TRBV12-3 or TRBV12-4 and TRBJ1-3; 8 bases match TRBD1. V was pared by 5 bases and J by 5 bases, with 5 bases of the junction left unmatched. The CDR3 totals 14 residues. CDR3 region: CASSEGQGRNTIYF. The DNA for the CDR3 is TGTGCCAGCAGTGAAGGACAGGGCAGAAACACCATATATTTT.

At least ten counts were recorded for this clonotype. This chain links TRBV28 with TRBJ2-7; D is undetermined. The CDR3 is 10 residues long. The germline CDR1 and CDR2 sequences are MDHEN and SYDVKM. Trimming stripped 5 bases from V and 5 bases from J, with 4 bases between. The CDR3: CASSLHEQYF. The CDR3 nucleotides are TGTGCCAGCAGTCTACACGAGCAGTACTTC.

This clonotype was counted at least ten times. The rearrangement uses TRBV28 and TRBJ2-5; the D call may be TRBD1 or TRBD2 (5 bases each). V lost 3 bases, J lost 7 bases, and 15 bases lay in between. Germline assignment: CDR1 MDHEN and CDR2 SYDVKM. This CDR3 is 14 amino acids long. The CDR3 DNA reads TGTGCCAGCAGTTTCCGGACCTCGGGGCGGACCCAGTACTTC. This sequence encodes CASSFRTSGRTQYF.

This clonotype was observed many times. The DNA is omitted, as the CDR3 cannot be located on it reliably, and the CDR3 follows TCRdb's listing. The rearrangement uses TRBV29-1 and TRBJ2-7; whether TRBD1, the table's D call, matches the DNA was not checked. The CDR3 numbers 15 amino acids, ends counted. CDR1 is SQVTM, CDR2 ANQGSEA, per germline. CDR3: CSVRFGGLFSYEQYF.

This clonotype was counted ten times or more. J is TRBJ2-5 and V is TRBV4-2; TRBD2 matches 8 bases. J was trimmed by 5 bases and V by 4 bases; bases with no gene match: 12. From germline, CDR1 is LGHNA and CDR2 YNFKEQ. The CDR3 contains 16 residues. In nucleotides, the CDR3 is TGTGCCAGCAGCCGCTCCTCGGGGGGGGGCGTTGAGACCCAGTACTTC. Amino acids: CASSRSSGGGVETQYF.

This clonotype was recorded many times. V gene TRBV6-1 combines with J gene TRBJ1-3; 7 bases match TRBD1. CDR3 size: 14 residues. V shed 6 bases and J 4 bases; nucleotides not matched to a gene: 6. CDR1 and CDR2 from the germline V gene are MNHNS and SASEGT. CDR3 loop: CASRPTGPGNTIYF. In DNA form, the CDR3 reads TGTGCCAGCAGACCGACAGGGCCCGGAAACACCATATATTTT.

This clonotype was detected many times. The chain employs TRBV28 and TRBJ2-2, with D possibly matching TRBD1 (6 bases). The CDR3 has 15 amino acids. V gave up 2 bases and J gave up 7 bases, with 14 bases separating them. Looked up from germline, CDR1 is MDHEN and CDR2 is SYDVKM. CDR3 coding DNA: TGTGCCAGCAGTTTAATAGTGGGGGCTAACGGGGAGCTGTTTTTT. Protein product: CASSLIVGANGELFF.

The chain combines TRBV28 with TRBJ1-3; D gene uncertain. CDR1 and CDR2 from the germline V gene are MDHEN and SYDVKM. The CDR3 sequence is 11 residues long. V gave up 8 bases and J gave up 8 bases, with 10 bases separating them. The CDR3 region has the DNA TGTGCCAGCCTGGAGGCCCACACCATATATTTT. As protein: CASLEAHTIYF.

At least ten counts were recorded for this clonotype. The J gene is TRBJ1-1, the V gene TRBV6-2 or TRBV6-3; a weak D match, TRBD1 (6 bases). The CDR3 has 17 residues. The germline V gene encodes CDR1 MNHEY and CDR2 SVGEGT. The V end was cut by 6 bases, the J end by 4 bases, with 24 bases between. In nucleotides, the CDR3 is TGTGCCAGCAGCCCCGGGACAACTAAAGGGGGAGTCACTGAAGCTTTCTTT. The encoded protein is CASSPGTTKGGVTEAFF.

This clonotype was seen ten or more times. V is TRBV11-2 and J is TRBJ1-2; D is unclear. The CDR3 contains 14 residues. Trimming took 8 bases from V and 1 from J, leaving 14 bases between them. Germline assignment: CDR1 SGHAT and CDR2 FQNNGV. This chain's CDR3 is CASARGNRNYGYTF. The CDR3, as DNA: TGTGCCAGCGCTAGAGGGAACCGTAACTATGGCTACACCTTC.

This clonotype is a singleton in its sample. The gene calls are TRBV28 and TRBJ1-1, with 7 bases matching TRBD1. Germline-derived CDR1 and CDR2 are MDHEN and SYDVKM. J gave up 4 bases and V 1 base, and 3 bases lay outside the gene matches. The CDR3 totals 14 residues. The CDR3 coding sequence is TGTGCCAGCAGTTTATTCGACAGGGCCACTGAAGCTTTCTTT. Encoded protein: CASSLFDRATEAFF.

This clonotype was seen repeatedly, ten times or more. V usage is TRBV4-1 and J usage is TRBJ2-5; unclear D gene. Germline V lookup: CDR1 MGHRA, CDR2 YSYEKL. The ends were cut back, 0 bases at V and 6 bases at J, with 2 bases in the middle. The CDR3 loop spans 11 amino acids. DNA of the CDR3: TGCGCCAGCAGCCAAGACCAGACCCAGTACTTC. Translated, it gives CASSQDQTQYF.

This clonotype was found many times. The chain couples TRBV20-1 to TRBJ1-6; D remains unclear. The V gene lost 6 bases and the J gene lost 10 bases, with 16 bases spanning the gap. The CDR3 has 13 residues. Germline lookup yields CDR1 DFQATT and CDR2 SNEGSKA (reference sequence). Here the CDR3 DNA reads TGCAGTGCCCACTTCAATTCGGGCTCACCCCTCCACTTT. Its protein product is CSAHFNSGSPLHF.

This clonotype was recorded at least ten times. The chain uses TRBV4-2 and TRBJ2-2; weak D call: TRBD1 (5 bases). This CDR3 contains 16 residues. Per the germline V gene, CDR1 is LGHNA and CDR2 is YNFKEQ. V gave up 4 bases and J gave up 3 bases, with 15 bases separating them. The CDR3 is CASSPAGLSDTGELFF. The CDR3 DNA follows: TGTGCCAGCAGCCCTGCAGGGTTGTCGGACACCGGGGAGCTGTTTTTT.

This clonotype was seen repeatedly, ten times or more. The chain is built from TRBV12-3 or TRBV12-4 and TRBJ1-1; a weak D match, TRBD1 (5 bases). V lost 4 bases and J lost 7, with 13 bases in between. The CDR3 totals 13 residues. DNA for the CDR3: TGTGCCAGCAGTTCACCTGGGACGGATGAAGCTTTCTTT. Translation gives CASSSPGTDEAFF.

V and J are TRBV28 and TRBJ2-5; TRBD1 matches at 8 bases. CDR3 length: 13 residues. CDR1 is MDHEN, CDR2 SYDVKM, per germline. With V trimmed by 5 bases and J by 7 bases, 6 bases remained unmatched. CDR3 sequence reads: CASSLTGTGTQYF. The CDR3 region has the DNA TGTGCCAGCAGTCTAACCGGGACAGGGACCCAGTACTTC.